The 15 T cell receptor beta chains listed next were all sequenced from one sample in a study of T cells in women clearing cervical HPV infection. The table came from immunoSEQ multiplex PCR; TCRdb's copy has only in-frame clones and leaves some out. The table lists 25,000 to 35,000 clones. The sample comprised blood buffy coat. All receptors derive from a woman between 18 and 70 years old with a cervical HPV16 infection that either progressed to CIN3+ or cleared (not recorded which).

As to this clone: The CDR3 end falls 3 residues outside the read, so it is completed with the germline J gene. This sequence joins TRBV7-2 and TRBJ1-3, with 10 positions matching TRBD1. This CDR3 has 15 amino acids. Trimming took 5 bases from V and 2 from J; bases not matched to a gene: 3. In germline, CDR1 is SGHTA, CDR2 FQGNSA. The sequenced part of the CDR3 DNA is TGTGCCAGCAGCCGACAGGGGGCGCCTGGAAACACC. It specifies CASSRQGAPGNT. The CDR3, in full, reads CASSRQGAPGNTIYF.

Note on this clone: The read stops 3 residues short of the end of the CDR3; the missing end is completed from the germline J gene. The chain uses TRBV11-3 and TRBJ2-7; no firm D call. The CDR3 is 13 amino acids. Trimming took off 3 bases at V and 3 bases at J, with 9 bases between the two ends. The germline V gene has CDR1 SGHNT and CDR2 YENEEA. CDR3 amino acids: CASSLLLDYEQYF. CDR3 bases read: TGTGCCAGCAGCTTGCTACTCGACTACGAG.

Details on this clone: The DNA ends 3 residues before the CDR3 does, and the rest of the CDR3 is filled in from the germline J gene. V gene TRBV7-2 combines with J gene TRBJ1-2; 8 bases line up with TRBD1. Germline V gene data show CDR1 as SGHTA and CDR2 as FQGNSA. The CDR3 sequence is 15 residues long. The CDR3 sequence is CASSLSRTGSGGYTF. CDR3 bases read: TGTGCCAGCAGCTTATCCCGGACAGGGAGCGGGGGC.

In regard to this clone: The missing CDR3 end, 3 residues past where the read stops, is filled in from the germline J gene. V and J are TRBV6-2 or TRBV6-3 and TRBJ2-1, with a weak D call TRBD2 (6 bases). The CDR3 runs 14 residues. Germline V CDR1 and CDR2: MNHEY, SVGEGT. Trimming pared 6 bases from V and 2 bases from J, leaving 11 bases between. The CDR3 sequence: CASSPGLTYNEQFF. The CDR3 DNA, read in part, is TGTGCCAGCAGCCCCGGACTAACCTACAATGAG.

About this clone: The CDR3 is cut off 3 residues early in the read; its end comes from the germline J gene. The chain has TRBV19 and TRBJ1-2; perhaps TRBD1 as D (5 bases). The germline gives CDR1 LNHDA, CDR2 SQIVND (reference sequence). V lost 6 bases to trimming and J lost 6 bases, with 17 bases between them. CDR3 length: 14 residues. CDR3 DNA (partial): TGTGCCAGTAGCCCCTTCGACAGTCAAAATGGC. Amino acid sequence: CASSPFDSQNG. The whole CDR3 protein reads CASSPFDSQNGYTF.

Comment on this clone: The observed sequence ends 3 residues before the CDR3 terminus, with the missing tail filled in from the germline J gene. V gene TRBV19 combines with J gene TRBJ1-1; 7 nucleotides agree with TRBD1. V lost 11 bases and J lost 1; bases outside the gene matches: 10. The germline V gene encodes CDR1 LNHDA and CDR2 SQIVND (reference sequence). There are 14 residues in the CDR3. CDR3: CAVKTGAGNTEAFF. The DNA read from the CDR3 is TGTGCCGTAAAAACAGGGGCGGGGAACACTGAA.

The CDR3 sequence is CASTYRGHTHLTEAFF. The DNA read from the CDR3 is TGTGCCAGCACGTACAGGGGACATACACACCTGACTGAA. The rearrangement joins TRBV7-3 to TRBJ1-1; 7 bases match TRBD1. The read terminates 3 residues ahead of where the CDR3 ends, so the germline J gene completes it. The length of the CDR3 is 16 residues. Trimming cost V 7 bases and J 5 bases; bases outside gene matches: 16. Germline CDR1 is SGHTA and CDR2 is FQGTGA. Based on the CDR3 plus reference TRBV7-3 and TRBJ1-1, the full variable domain is GAGVSQTPSNKVTEKGKYVELRCDPISGHTALYWYRQSLGQGPEFLIYFQGTGAADDSGLPNDRFFAVRPEGSVSTLKIQRTERGDSAVYLCASTYRGHTHLTEAFFGQGTRLTVV.

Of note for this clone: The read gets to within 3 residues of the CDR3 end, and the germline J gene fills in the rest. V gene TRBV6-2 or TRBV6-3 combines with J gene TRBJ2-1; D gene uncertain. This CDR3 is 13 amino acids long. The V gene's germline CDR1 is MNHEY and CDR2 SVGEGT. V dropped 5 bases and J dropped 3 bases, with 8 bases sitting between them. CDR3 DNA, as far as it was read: TGTGCCAGCAGTCAATCTAGCTACAATGAG. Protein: CASSQSSYNE. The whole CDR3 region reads CASSQSSYNEQFF.

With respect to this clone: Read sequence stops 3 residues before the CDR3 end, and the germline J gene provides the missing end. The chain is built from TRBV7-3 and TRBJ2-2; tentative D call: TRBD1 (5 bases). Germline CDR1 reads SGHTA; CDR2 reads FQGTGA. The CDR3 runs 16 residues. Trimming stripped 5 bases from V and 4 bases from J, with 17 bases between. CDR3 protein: CASSPTAIRATGELFF. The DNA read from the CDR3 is TGTGCCAGCAGCCCAACCGCAATCAGGGCCACCGGGGAG.

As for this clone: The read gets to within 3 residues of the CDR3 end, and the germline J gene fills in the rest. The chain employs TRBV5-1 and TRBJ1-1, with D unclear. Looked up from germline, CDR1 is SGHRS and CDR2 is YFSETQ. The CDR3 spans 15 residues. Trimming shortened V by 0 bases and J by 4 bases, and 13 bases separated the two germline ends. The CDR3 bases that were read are TGCGCCAGCAGCTTGGGCCCTGGGCCGAGCACTGAA. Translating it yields CASSLGPGPSTE. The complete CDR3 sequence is CASSLGPGPSTEAFF.

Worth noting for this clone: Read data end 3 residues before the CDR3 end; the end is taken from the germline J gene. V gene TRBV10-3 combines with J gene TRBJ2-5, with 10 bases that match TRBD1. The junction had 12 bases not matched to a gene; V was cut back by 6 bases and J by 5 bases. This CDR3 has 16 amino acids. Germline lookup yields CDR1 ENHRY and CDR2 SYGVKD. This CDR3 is CAISARGDRGGETQYF. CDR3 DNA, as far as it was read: TGTGCCATCAGCGCGAGAGGGGACAGGGGAGGCGAGACC.

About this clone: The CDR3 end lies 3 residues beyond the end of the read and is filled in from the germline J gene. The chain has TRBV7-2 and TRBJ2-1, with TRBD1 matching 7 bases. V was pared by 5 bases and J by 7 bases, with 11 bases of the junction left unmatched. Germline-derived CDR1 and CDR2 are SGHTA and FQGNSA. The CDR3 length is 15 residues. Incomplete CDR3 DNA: TGTGCCAGCAGCCCGACAGGGTTTATATCTAATGAG. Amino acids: CASSPTGFISNE. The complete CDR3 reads CASSPTGFISNEQFF.

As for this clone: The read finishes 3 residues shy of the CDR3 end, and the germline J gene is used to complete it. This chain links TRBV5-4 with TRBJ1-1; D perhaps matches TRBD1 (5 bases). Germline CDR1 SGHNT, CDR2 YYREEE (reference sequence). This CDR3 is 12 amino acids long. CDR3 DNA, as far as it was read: TGTGCCAGCAGCTTGGGACAGCAGATG. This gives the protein CASSLGQQM. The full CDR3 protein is CASSLGQQMAFF.

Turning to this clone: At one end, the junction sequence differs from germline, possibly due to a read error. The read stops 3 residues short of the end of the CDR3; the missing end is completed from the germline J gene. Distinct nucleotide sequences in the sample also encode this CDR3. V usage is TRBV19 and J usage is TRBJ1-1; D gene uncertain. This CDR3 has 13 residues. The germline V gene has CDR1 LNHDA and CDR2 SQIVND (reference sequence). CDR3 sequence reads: CASSSQANTEAFF. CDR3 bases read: TGTGCCAGTAGTTCCCAGGCTAACACTGAG.

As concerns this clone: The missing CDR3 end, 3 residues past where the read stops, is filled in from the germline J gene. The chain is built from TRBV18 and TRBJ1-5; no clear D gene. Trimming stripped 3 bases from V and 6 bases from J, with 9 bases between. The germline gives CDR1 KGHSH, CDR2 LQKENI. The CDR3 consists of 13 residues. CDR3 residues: CASSPPGFQPQHF. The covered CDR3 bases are TGTGCCAGCTCACCCCCCGGGTTTCAGCCC. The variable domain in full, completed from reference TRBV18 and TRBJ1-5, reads NAGVMQNPRHLVRRRGQEARLRCSPMKGHSHVYWYRQLPEEGLKFMVYLQKENIIDESGMPKERFSAEFPKEGPSILRIQQVVRGDSAAYFCASSPPGFQPQHFGDGTRLSIL.